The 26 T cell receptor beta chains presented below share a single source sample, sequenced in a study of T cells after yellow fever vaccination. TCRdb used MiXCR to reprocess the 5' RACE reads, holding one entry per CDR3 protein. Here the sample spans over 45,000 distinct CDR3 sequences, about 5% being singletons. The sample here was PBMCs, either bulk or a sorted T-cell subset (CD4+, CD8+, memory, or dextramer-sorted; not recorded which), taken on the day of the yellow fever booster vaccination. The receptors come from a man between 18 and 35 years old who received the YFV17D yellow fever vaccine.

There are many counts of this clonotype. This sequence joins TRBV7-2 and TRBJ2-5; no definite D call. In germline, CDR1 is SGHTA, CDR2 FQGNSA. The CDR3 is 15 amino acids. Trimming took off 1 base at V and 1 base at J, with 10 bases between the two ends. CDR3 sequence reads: CASSLGASSQETQYF. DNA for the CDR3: TGTGCCAGCAGCTTAGGGGCAAGTTCCCAAGAGACCCAGTACTTC.

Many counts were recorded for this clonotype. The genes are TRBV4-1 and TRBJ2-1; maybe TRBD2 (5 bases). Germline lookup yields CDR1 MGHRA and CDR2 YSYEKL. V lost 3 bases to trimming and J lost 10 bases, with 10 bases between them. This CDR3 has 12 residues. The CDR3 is CASSQSGWEQFF. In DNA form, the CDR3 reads TGCGCCAGCAGCCAGTCGGGATGGGAGCAGTTCTTC.

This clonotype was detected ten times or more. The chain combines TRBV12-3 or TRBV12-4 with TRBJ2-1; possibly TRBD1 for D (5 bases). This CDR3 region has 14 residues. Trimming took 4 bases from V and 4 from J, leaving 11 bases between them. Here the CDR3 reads CASSWARAYNEQFF. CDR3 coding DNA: TGTGCCAGCAGTTGGGCCAGGGCATACAATGAGCAGTTCTTC.

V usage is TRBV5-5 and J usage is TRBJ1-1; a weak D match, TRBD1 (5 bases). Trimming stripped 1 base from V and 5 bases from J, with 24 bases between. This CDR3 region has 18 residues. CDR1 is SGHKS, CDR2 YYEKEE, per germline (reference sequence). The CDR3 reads CASSLSVEAGMVQTEAFF. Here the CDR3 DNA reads TGTGCCAGCAGCTTGTCTGTAGAGGCAGGGATGGTTCAGACTGAAGCTTTCTTT.

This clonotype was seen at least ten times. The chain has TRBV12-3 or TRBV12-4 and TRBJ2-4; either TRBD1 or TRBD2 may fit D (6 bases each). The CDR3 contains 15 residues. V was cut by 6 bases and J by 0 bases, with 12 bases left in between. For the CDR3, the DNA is TGTGCCAGCAGCGGGGGCCGGGTAGCCAAAAACATTCAGTACTTC. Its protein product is CASSGGRVAKNIQYF.

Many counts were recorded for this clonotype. The CDR3 sequence: CASSLGTVNTGELFF. CDR3 nucleotide sequence: TGTGCCAGCAGCCTAGGGACAGTAAACACCGGGGAGCTGTTTTTT. The rearrangement links TRBV7-2 to TRBJ2-2; 7 bases align to TRBD1. With V trimmed by 5 bases and J by 2 bases, 5 bases remained unmatched. CDR1 is SGHTA, CDR2 FQGNSA, per germline. CDR3 length: 15 amino acids.

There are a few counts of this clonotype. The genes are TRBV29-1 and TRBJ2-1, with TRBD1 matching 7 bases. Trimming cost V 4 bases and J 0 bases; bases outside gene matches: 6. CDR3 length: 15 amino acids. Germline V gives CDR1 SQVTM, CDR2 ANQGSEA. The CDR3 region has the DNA TGCAGCGTTGTTGATGGACAGGCCTCCTACAATGAGCAGTTCTTC. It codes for CSVVDGQASYNEQFF.

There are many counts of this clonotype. The CDR3 DNA is TGTGCCAGCAGCCAAGATCGAGTTGGGTTCACTGAAGCTTTCTTT. It codes for CASSQDRVGFTEAFF. The chain recombines TRBV4-2 with TRBJ1-1; no clear D gene. Germline lookup yields CDR1 LGHNA and CDR2 YNFKEQ. The CDR3 is made up of 15 amino acids. V was trimmed by 0 bases and J by 4 bases, leaving 12 bases between them.

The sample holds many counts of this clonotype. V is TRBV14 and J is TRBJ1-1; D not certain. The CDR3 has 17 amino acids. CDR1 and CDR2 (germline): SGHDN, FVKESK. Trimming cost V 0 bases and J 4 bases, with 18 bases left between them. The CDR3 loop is CASSQDTAGFEGTEAFF. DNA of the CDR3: TGTGCCAGCAGCCAAGATACAGCGGGATTCGAGGGCACTGAAGCTTTCTTT.

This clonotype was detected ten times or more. CDR3 region: CASSSLLAGGLNEQFF. CDR3 DNA sequence: TGCGCCAGCAGCAGTTTACTAGCGGGGGGGCTCAATGAGCAGTTCTTC. This chain uses TRBV5-1 with TRBJ2-1, with 13 nucleotides matching TRBD2. Per the germline V gene, CDR1 is SGHRS and CDR2 is YFSETQ. The junction had 7 bases not matched to a gene; V was cut back by 4 bases and J by 6 bases. CDR3 length: 16 residues.

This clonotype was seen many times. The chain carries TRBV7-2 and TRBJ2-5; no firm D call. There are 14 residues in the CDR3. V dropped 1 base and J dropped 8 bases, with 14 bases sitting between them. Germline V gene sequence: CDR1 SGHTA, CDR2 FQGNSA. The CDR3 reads CASSLGSKDPTQYF. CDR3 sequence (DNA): TGTGCCAGCAGCTTAGGATCAAAAGACCCTACCCAGTACTTC.

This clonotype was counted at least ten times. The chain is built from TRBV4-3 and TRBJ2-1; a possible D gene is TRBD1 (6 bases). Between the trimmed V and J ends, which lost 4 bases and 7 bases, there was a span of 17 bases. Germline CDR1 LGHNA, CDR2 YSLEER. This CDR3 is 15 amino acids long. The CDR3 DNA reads TGCGCCAGCAGCCGCGACAGGCCTACGCCGAATGAGCAGTTCTTC. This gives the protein CASSRDRPTPNEQFF.

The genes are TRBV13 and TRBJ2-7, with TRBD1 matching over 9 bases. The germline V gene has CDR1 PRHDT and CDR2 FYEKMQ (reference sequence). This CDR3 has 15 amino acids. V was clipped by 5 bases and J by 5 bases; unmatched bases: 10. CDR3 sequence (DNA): TGTGCCAGCAGCATCACCGGGACAGGGTCCCACGAGCAGTACTTC. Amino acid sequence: CASSITGTGSHEQYF.

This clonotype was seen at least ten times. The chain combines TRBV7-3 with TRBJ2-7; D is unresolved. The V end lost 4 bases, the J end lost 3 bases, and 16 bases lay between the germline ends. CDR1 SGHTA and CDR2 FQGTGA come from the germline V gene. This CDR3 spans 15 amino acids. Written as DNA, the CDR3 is TGTGCCAGCAGCTGCGACATTGGCTCCTTCTACGAGCAGTACGTC. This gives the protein CASSCDIGSFYEQYV.

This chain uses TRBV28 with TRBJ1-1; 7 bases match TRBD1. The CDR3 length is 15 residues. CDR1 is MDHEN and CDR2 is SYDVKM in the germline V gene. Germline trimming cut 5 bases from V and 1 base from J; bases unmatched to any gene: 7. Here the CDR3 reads CASSPRGGPNTEAFF. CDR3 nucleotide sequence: TGTGCCAGCAGTCCCAGGGGGGGACCGAACACTGAAGCTTTCTTT.

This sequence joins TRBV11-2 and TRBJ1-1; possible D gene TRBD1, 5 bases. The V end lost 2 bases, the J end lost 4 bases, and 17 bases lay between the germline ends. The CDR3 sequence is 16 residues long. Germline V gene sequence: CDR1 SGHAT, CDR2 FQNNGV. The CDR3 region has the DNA TGTGCCAGCAGCTTAAACCCCCCCGGGGCGGCCACTGAAGCTTTCTTT. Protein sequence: CASSLNPPGAATEAFF.

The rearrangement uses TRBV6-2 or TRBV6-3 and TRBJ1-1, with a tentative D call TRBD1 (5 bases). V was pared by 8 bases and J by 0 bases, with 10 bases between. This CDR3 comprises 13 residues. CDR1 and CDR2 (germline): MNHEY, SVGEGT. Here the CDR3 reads CASRGVLNTEAFF. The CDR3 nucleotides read TGTGCCAGCCGAGGGGTTCTGAACACTGAAGCTTTCTTT.

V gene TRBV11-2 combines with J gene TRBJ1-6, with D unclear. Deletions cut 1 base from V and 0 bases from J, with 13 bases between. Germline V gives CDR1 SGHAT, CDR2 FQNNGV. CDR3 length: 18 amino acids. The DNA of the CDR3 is TGTGCCAGCAGCTTAGCGCGGAAGTTAAGCTCCTATAATTCACCCCTCCACTTT. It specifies CASSLARKLSSYNSPLHF.

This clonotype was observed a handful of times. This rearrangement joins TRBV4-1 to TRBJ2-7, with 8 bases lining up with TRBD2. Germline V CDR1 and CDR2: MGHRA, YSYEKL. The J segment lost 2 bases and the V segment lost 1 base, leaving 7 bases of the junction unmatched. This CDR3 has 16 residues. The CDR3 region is CASSQVGSGGTYEQYF. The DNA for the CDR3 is TGCGCCAGCAGCCAAGTAGGGAGCGGGGGCACCTACGAGCAGTACTTC.

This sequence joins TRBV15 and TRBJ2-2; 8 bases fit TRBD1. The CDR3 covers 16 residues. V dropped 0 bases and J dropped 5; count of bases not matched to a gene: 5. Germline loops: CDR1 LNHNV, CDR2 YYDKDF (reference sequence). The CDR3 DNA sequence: TGTGCCACCAGCAGAGACAGGGGGCACGGAACCGGGGAGCTGTTTTTT. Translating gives CATSRDRGHGTGELFF.

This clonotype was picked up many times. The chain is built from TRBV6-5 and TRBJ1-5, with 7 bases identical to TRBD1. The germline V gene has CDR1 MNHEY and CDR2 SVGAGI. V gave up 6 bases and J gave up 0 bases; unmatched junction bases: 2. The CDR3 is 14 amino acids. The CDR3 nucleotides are TGTGCCAGCAGGGACAGGTATAGCAATCAGCCCCAGCATTTT. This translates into CASRDRYSNQPQHF.

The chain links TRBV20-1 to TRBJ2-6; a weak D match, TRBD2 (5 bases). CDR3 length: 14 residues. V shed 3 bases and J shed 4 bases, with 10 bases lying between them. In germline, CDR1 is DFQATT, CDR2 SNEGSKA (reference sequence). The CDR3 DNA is TGCAGTGCTAGTAAGGGAGCCGGGGCCAACGTCCTGACTTTC. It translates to CSASKGAGANVLTF.

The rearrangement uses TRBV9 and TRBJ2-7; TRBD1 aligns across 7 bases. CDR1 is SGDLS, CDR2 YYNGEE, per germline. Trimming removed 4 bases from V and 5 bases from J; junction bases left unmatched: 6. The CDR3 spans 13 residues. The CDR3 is CASSPQGDDEQYV. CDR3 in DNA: TGTGCCAGCAGCCCCCAGGGGGACGACGAGCAGTACGTC.

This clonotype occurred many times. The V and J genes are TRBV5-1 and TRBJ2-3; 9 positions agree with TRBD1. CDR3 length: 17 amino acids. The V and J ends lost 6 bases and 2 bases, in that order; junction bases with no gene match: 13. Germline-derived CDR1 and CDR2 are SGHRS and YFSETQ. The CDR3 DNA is TGCGCCAGCACGGGTAACTTACAGGGGGCTGTCACAGATACGCAGTATTTT. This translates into CASTGNLQGAVTDTQYF.

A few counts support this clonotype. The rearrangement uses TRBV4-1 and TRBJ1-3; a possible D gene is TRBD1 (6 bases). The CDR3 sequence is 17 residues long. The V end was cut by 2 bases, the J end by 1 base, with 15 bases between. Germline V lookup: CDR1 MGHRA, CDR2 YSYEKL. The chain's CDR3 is CASSQRIGGHSGNTIYF. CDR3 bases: TGCGCCAGCAGCCAACGAATCGGGGGGCATTCTGGAAACACCATATATTTT.

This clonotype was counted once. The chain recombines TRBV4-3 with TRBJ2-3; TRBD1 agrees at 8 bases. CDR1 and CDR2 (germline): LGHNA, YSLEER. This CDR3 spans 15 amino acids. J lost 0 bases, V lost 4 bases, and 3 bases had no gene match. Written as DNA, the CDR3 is TGCGCCAGCAGCCGGCGGACAGGGAGCACAGATACGCAGTATTTT. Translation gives CASSRRTGSTDTQYF.